One T cell receptor (beta chain) is described in this entry. The antigen is undetermined. The entry originates in a study of cytomegalovirus exposure and HLA in healthy donors. The overall study: Membership in the Caucasian-associated ancestry cluster was found for around 85% of roughly 360 genotyped donors. General observations from the study: Rarity marked most TCR sequences, yet some public TCRs occurred in many donors.

The CDR3 is 15 residues long. The germline V gene encodes CDR1 MDHEN and CDR2 SYDVKM. V was pared by 6 bases and J by 3 bases, with 15 bases between. The PCR made use of 60 Vbeta and 13 Jbeta primers. Generated by immunoSEQ multiplex PCR, the TCRdb table keeps only in-frame clones and is missing some. The sample carries approximately 100,000 clones, 65% to 85% recorded once. The gene calls are TRBV28 and TRBJ2-1; a weak D match, TRBD1 (7 bases). The sample comprised PBMCs. The TCR originated in a male donor in good health and CMV-seropositive. The CDR3, as DNA: TGTGCCAGCAGCCCGGCGGGACAGAACTACAATGAGCAGTTCTTC. Its translation is CASSPAGQNYNEQFF.